Below, 20 T cell receptor beta chains from the same sample are listed, as sequenced in a study of OX40 agonist ivuxolimab in advanced cancers. The table came from immunoSEQ multiplex PCR; TCRdb's copy has only in-frame clones and leaves some out. The table records 100,000 or so clones, roughly 94% of them present only once. Material: CD4+ or CD8+ T cells sorted from blood, obtained in a trial of the OX40 agonist ivuxolimab. These receptors originate from an adult with an advanced solid tumor such as melanoma, head and neck, liver or kidney cancer.

The J gene is TRBJ2-3, the V gene TRBV19, with D possibly being TRBD1 or TRBD2 (5 bases each). The CDR3 spans 15 residues. Germline CDR1 reads LNHDA; CDR2 reads SQIVND (reference sequence). Trimming removed 7 bases at V and 6 bases at J, with 20 bases between. Here the CDR3 reads CASKTRDRGPDTQYF. The DNA for the CDR3 is TGTGCCAGTAAAACCCGGGACCGCGGCCCTGATACGCAGTATTTT.

V usage is TRBV6-5 and J usage is TRBJ2-3, with 10 bases that match TRBD2. Unmatched junction bases numbered 7, after V lost 4 bases and J lost 3 bases. The CDR3 is 16 amino acids. In germline, CDR1 is MNHEY, CDR2 SVGAGI. The CDR3 loop reads CASSFTTSGWTDTQYF. The DNA of the CDR3 is TGTGCCAGCAGTTTTACGACTAGCGGGTGGACAGATACGCAGTATTTT.

The chain carries TRBV4-3 and TRBJ2-7, with D maybe TRBD1 (5 bases). CDR3 length: 13 amino acids. The germline V gene encodes CDR1 LGHNA and CDR2 YSLEER. Trimming stripped 4 bases from V and 7 bases from J, with 14 bases between. The CDR3 region has the DNA TGCGCCAGCAGCCGTCAGGGTGGTGGGGAGCAGTACTTC. Its protein is CASSRQGGGEQYF.

J is TRBJ1-6 and V is TRBV6-1; 7 bases are a match to TRBD1. The germline gives CDR1 MNHNS, CDR2 SASEGT. This CDR3 comprises 15 residues. V was clipped by 3 bases and J by 14 bases; unmatched bases: 13. DNA of the CDR3: TGTGCCAGCAGTGAGGCTGACAGGGCGATAATTACCCTCCACTTT. It yields the protein CASSEADRAIITLHF.

V usage is TRBV2 and J usage is TRBJ1-2; 10 bases fit TRBD1. Per germline, CDR1 SNHLY and CDR2 FYNNEI. The CDR3 totals 14 residues. V lost 3 bases and J lost 4; bases outside the gene matches: 2. CDR3 nucleotide sequence: TGTGCCAGCAGTGACCGGACAGGGGGCTATGGCTACACCTTC. Translating it yields CASSDRTGGYGYTF.

The rearrangement joins TRBV5-5 to TRBJ2-7, with a weak D call TRBD1 (5 bases). Between the trimmed V and J ends, which lost 0 bases and 4 bases, there was a span of 14 bases. CDR3 length equals 15 residues. From germline, CDR1 is SGHKS and CDR2 YYEKEE (reference sequence). This CDR3 reads CASSLDVGRGYEQYF. The CDR3 DNA sequence: TGTGCCAGCAGCTTGGATGTGGGGCGTGGGTACGAGCAGTACTTC.

The chain uses TRBV11-2 and TRBJ2-2; no reliable D call. CDR1 and CDR2 from the germline V gene are SGHAT and FQNNGV. The V gene lost 2 bases and the J gene lost 0 bases, with 7 bases spanning the gap. CDR3 size: 15 residues. The CDR3 spells CASSLIRTNTGELFF. The CDR3 DNA follows: TGTGCCAGCAGCTTAATACGAACGAACACCGGGGAGCTGTTTTTT.

This CDR3 is CASSLGSFNYGYTF. The CDR3 DNA reads as TGTGCCAGCAGCTTAGGGAGCTTTAACTATGGCTACACCTTC. This sequence joins TRBV7-2 and TRBJ1-2, with D uncertain. V lost 1 base and J 1 base, leaving 7 bases between the germline ends. In germline, CDR1 is SGHTA, CDR2 FQGNSA. The CDR3 covers 14 residues.

This clone was observed a single time. The chain uses TRBV5-1 and TRBJ2-3, with 10 bases lining up with TRBD2. Germline lookup yields CDR1 SGHRS and CDR2 YFSETQ. Trimming took 4 bases from V and 0 from J; bases not matched to a gene: 2. This CDR3 is built from 15 residues. DNA for the CDR3: TGCGCCAGCAGCATACTAGCGGGGAGCACAGATACGCAGTATTTT. Translation gives CASSILAGSTDTQYF.

The rearrangement links TRBV4-3 to TRBJ1-2, with no clear D. Trimming took 0 bases from V and 8 from J, leaving 13 bases between them. Germline CDR1 LGHNA, CDR2 YSLEER. This CDR3 has 14 amino acids. The CDR3: CASSQDRKAGGYTF. CDR3 coding DNA: TGCGCCAGCAGCCAAGATCGTAAGGCCGGGGGCTACACCTTC.

This clone has only one observation. The chain employs TRBV11-2 and TRBJ1-2; TRBD1 might be the D (5 bases). V was cut by 5 bases and J by 3 bases, with 10 bases left in between. This CDR3 region has 13 residues. Looked up from germline, CDR1 is SGHAT and CDR2 is FQNNGV. The DNA for the CDR3 is TGTGCCAGCAGCCCTGACAGCTACTATGGCTACACCTTC. This gives the protein CASSPDSYYGYTF.

This chain links TRBV15 with TRBJ2-7; possibly TRBD1 for D (6 bases). The CDR3 contains 15 residues. Germline V lookup: CDR1 LNHNV, CDR2 YYDKDF (reference sequence). The germline V and J ends were trimmed by 1 base and 0 bases, with 10 bases remaining between them. CDR3 DNA: TGTGCCACCAGCAGAGGAACAGGGAGCTCCTACGAGCAGTACTTC. Its translation: CATSRGTGSSYEQYF.

In this sample, this clone turned up once. The chain carries TRBV27 and TRBJ2-6; the D gene is possibly TRBD1 (5 bases). Trimming left V 1 base short and J 2 bases short, with 9 bases between. The CDR3 is 16 amino acids. The germline V gene encodes CDR1 MNHEY and CDR2 SMNVEV (reference sequence). CDR3 protein: CASSLFPRAGANVLTF. The CDR3 DNA reads as TGTGCCAGCAGTTTATTTCCCAGGGCTGGGGCCAACGTCCTGACTTTC.

V is TRBV7-2 and J is TRBJ1-5; the D is unclear. With 2 bases removed from V and 0 bases from J, the gap between germline ends came to 8 bases. Germline V gene data show CDR1 as SGHTA and CDR2 as FQGNSA. The CDR3 length is 15 residues. Here the CDR3 DNA reads TGTGCCAGCAGCTTAACAGTTTATAGCAATCAGCCCCAGCATTTT. This gives the protein CASSLTVYSNQPQHF.

The chain combines TRBV5-6 with TRBJ1-2; 7 nucleotides match TRBD1. The length of the CDR3 is 16 residues. Trimming at V came to 3 bases and at J to 4 bases, leaving 12 bases not matched to a gene. The V gene's germline CDR1 is SGHDT and CDR2 YYEEEE. This CDR3 reads CASSSRPTGASYGYTF. In nucleotides, the CDR3 is TGTGCCAGCAGCTCCCGACCTACAGGGGCAAGCTATGGCTACACCTTC. Looking up the rest from reference TRBV5-6 and TRBJ1-2 gives the full variable domain: DAGVTQSPTHLIKTRGQQVTLRCSPKSGHDTVSWYQQALGQGPQFIFQYYEEEERQRGNFPDRFSGHQFPNYSSELNVNALLLGDSALYLCASSSRPTGASYGYTFGSGTRLTVV.

The chain couples TRBV5-1 to TRBJ2-1; 15 bases agree with TRBD2. Germline assignment: CDR1 SGHRS and CDR2 YFSETQ. The CDR3 spans 19 residues. Trimming removed 3 bases from V and 0 bases from J; junction bases left unmatched: 7. Written as DNA, the CDR3 is TGCGCCAGCAGCTGGGGACTAGCGGGAGGATGGAGCTCCTACAATGAGCAGTTCTTC. It codes for CASSWGLAGGWSSYNEQFF.

The chain recombines TRBV28 with TRBJ1-4; D remains unclear. Germline CDR1 and CDR2: MDHEN and SYDVKM. The CDR3 length is 12 residues. Trimming took off 7 bases at V and 4 bases at J, with 7 bases between the two ends. The CDR3 sequence: CASTAGNEKLFF. CDR3 nucleotide sequence: TGTGCCAGCACTGCTGGTAATGAAAAACTGTTTTTT.

The chain recombines TRBV7-2 with TRBJ1-1; D is perhaps TRBD1 (6 bases). Trimming shortened V by 5 bases and J by 6 bases, and 16 bases separated the two germline ends. The germline CDR1 and CDR2 sequences are SGHTA and FQGNSA. The CDR3 runs to 14 residues. CDR3 region: CASSPGDRPAEAFF. As DNA, the CDR3 is TGTGCCAGCAGCCCCGGAGACAGGCCCGCTGAAGCTTTCTTT.

The chain uses TRBV9 and TRBJ1-3; D possibly corresponds to TRBD1 (5 bases). The germline gives CDR1 SGDLS, CDR2 YYNGEE. This CDR3 comprises 14 residues. V was pared by 2 bases and J by 6 bases, with 12 bases between. This CDR3 reads CASSVRDGLNTIYF. The CDR3, as DNA: TGTGCCAGCAGCGTTCGGGACGGTTTAAACACCATATATTTT. Together with reference TRBV9 and TRBJ1-3, the CDR3 gives the full variable domain: DSGVTQTPKHLITATGQRVTLRCSPRSGDLSVYWYQQSLDQGLQFLIQYYNGEERAKGNILERFSAQQFPDLHSELNLSSLELGDSALYFCASSVRDGLNTIYFGEGSWLTVV.

The V gene is TRBV11-2, the J gene TRBJ2-5; tentatively, D is TRBD2 (6 bases). V was shortened by 5 bases and J by 1 base, with 14 bases between the two germline ends. The germline V gene encodes CDR1 SGHAT and CDR2 FQNNGV. This CDR3 region has 15 residues. The CDR3 region is CASSPLGTFQETQYF. The CDR3 DNA sequence: TGTGCCAGCAGCCCACTCGGGACTTTCCAAGAGACCCAGTACTTC.